These 20 T cell receptor beta chains came from one sample sequenced in a study of tumor and adjacent non-tumor tissue in lung cancer. A modified ARM-PCR protocol with three rounds of nested PCR amplified TCRbeta. A single record per CDR3 protein comes from TCRdb applying MiXCR to the multiplex PCR reads. The sample lists roughly 76,000 distinct CDR3 sequences; less than 75% were seen once. The template was RNA from unsorted bulk tissue. The source material was lung tumor tissue. These receptors came from a woman in her seventies with non-small cell lung cancer.

Note on this clonotype: Sequence at one end of the junction differs from germline and may be a read error. CDR3 coding DNA: TGTGTCAGCACAACGTATCTCGGGAACAGCGGGGCTAGCATATACGAGCAGTACTTC. This codes for CVSTTYLGNSGASIYEQYF. The chain has TRBV6-6 and TRBJ2-7, with TRBD2 matching over 7 bases. CDR1 is MNHNY and CDR2 is SVGAGI in the germline V gene (reference sequence). There are 19 residues in the CDR3.

Comments on this clonotype: One junction end does not reproduce the germline sequence, and a read error may be involved. The rearrangement joins TRBV12-3 or TRBV12-4 to TRBJ1-2; 9 positions match TRBD1. This CDR3 is built from 16 residues. The CDR3, as DNA: TGTGCCAGCAGTTCCCCTCGGACAGGGGATTACTATAGCTATACCTTC. This codes for CASSSPRTGDYYSYTF.

Concerning this clonotype itself: At one end the junction does not follow the germline gene, possibly because of a read error. The J gene is TRBJ2-1, the V gene TRBV11-1; D tentatively fits TRBD1 or TRBD2 (5 bases each). The CDR3 runs 12 residues. In germline, CDR1 is SGHAT, CDR2 FQDESV (reference sequence). This chain's CDR3 is CASSILGTTPGF. CDR3 nucleotide sequence: TGTGCCAGCAGCATACTAGGAACCACGCCAGGGTTC.

This rearrangement joins TRBV18 to TRBJ2-2, with D possibly being TRBD1 (5 bases). The V end lost 0 bases, the J end lost 4 bases, and 9 bases lay between the germline ends. The CDR3 spans 15 residues. CDR1 and CDR2 (germline): KGHSH, LQKENI. The CDR3 loop is CASSPPYRSTGELFF. DNA of the CDR3: TGTGCCAGCTCACCACCTTACAGGAGCACCGGGGAGCTGTTTTTT.

V gene TRBV5-1 combines with J gene TRBJ2-5; possible D gene TRBD2, 5 bases. Trimming removed 4 bases at V and 5 bases at J, with 15 bases between. CDR3 length: 14 amino acids. The germline V gene has CDR1 SGHRS and CDR2 YFSETQ. The CDR3 DNA follows: TGCGCCAGCAGCGCATCGGACTGGGAGGAGACCCAGTACTTC. It codes for CASSASDWEETQYF.

This clonotype showed up just once. The chain is built from TRBV10-3 and TRBJ2-7; 8 bases are a match to TRBD2. CDR1 is ENHRY, CDR2 SYGVKD, per germline. This CDR3 region has 16 residues. With 7 bases clipped from V and 4 bases from J, the junction kept 15 bases outside the gene matches. The CDR3 coding sequence is TGTGCCATCAACGAACGTGGCGGGAGGACCTCTTACGAGCAGTACTTC. Its translation is CAINERGGRTSYEQYF.

Sample share makes this clonotype medium-sized (0.01 to 0.1%). This sequence joins TRBV6-1 and TRBJ2-1; maybe TRBD2 (6 bases). The V gene lost 6 bases and the J gene lost 8 bases, with 17 bases spanning the gap. Germline CDR1 is MNHNS and CDR2 is SASEGT. The CDR3 consists of 14 residues. The CDR3 nucleotides are TGTGCCAGCAGCCCCATCGGAGCGGGTTATGAGCAGTTCTTC. Translated, it gives CASSPIGAGYEQFF.

The rearrangement links TRBV12-3 or TRBV12-4 to TRBJ2-1; no definite D call. V shed 5 bases and J shed 0 bases, with 11 bases lying between them. This CDR3 comprises 15 residues. The CDR3 coding sequence is TGTGCCAGCAGTGCGAGACTGGGCTCCTACAATGAGCAGTTCTTC. Its protein is CASSARLGSYNEQFF.

This clonotype occurred once. This could be a read error, since a much larger clone is one nucleotide away. The chain combines TRBV7-3 with TRBJ2-5; 7 positions agree with TRBD1. Germline lookup yields CDR1 SGHTA and CDR2 FQGTGA. This CDR3 region has 15 residues. Here the CDR3 DNA reads TGTGCCAGCAGCTTAAACAGGGGTAACGGAGAGACCCAGAACTTC. Residues: CASSLNRGNGETQNF.

Regarding this clonotype: A much larger clone lies a single base off, so this may be a read error. This chain joins TRBV5-4 and TRBJ2-5; a weak D match, TRBD1 (7 bases). This CDR3 comprises 16 residues. Germline CDR1 is SGHNT and CDR2 is YYREEE (reference sequence). In DNA form, the CDR3 reads TGTACCAGCAGCCCAAGGACAGGAGGGAACCAAGAGACCCAGTACTTC. Amino acid sequence: CTSSPRTGGNQETQYF.

Only one count was recorded for this clonotype. The junction departs from germline at one end; a sequencing error may be responsible. The gene calls are TRBV29-1 and TRBJ2-7; 9 bases map to TRBD2. The CDR3 covers 14 residues. Germline CDR1 SQVTM, CDR2 ANQGSEA. CDR3 in amino acids: CGVVRGTSPYDQYF. The CDR3 nucleotides read TGCGGCGTTGTGAGGGGGACTAGCCCCTACGATCAGTACTTC.

Remarks on this clonotype: One junction end does not reproduce the germline sequence, and a read error may be involved. The rearrangement links TRBV6-2 or TRBV6-3 to TRBJ1-5, with D maybe TRBD1 (6 bases). The length of the CDR3 is 15 residues. The germline V gene encodes CDR1 MNHEY and CDR2 SVGEGT. CDR3 protein: CGSREEGGGNQPQHF. The CDR3 nucleotides read TGTGGCAGCAGGGAAGAAGGGGGGGGCAATCAGCCCCAGCATTTT.

The chain couples TRBV6-1 to TRBJ1-5; D unclear. Trimming pared 7 bases from V and 7 bases from J, leaving 14 bases between. Per germline, CDR1 MNHNS and CDR2 SASEGT. This CDR3 spans 13 amino acids. CDR3 nucleotides: TGTGCCAGCAACCTGAACGAAGGACAGCCCCAGCATTTT. This encodes CASNLNEGQPQHF.

This clonotype was counted a single time. Without the conserved terminal phenylalanine or tryptophan, this CDR3 likely stems from a read error. The DNA is omitted, as the CDR3 cannot be located on it reliably, and the CDR3 follows TCRdb's listing. V is TRBV6-1 and J is TRBJ2-1; the table's TRBD2 call for D was not verified on the DNA. The CDR3 totals 15 residues, both ends included. Germline values: CDR1 MNHNS, CDR2 SASEGT. CDR3 in amino acids: CASSRRGARHNEQFS.

This clonotype was found a few times. The rearrangement links TRBV20-1 to TRBJ2-7, with TRBD2 matching over 8 bases. There are 15 residues in the CDR3. With 3 bases clipped from V and 0 bases from J, the junction kept 7 bases outside the gene matches. CDR1 and CDR2 from the germline V gene are DFQATT and SNEGSKA (reference sequence). The CDR3 DNA follows: TGCAGTGCTAGGGGAACTAGCGGCAGCTCCTACGAGCAGTACTTC. This sequence encodes CSARGTSGSSYEQYF.

A word on this clonotype: Since a much larger clone is just one base distant, this may be a read error. The V and J genes are TRBV5-1 and TRBJ2-3; D remains unclear. CDR3 length: 14 amino acids. In germline, CDR1 is SGHRS, CDR2 YFSETQ. CDR3 nucleotide sequence: TGCGCCAACAGCCGCAATGACCTGGAAGATACGCAGTATTTT. Amino acid sequence: CANSRNDLEDTQYF.

For this clonotype: A much larger clone sits a single nucleotide away, making a read error possible. The genes are TRBV10-3 and TRBJ1-3; D ambiguous. From germline, CDR1 is ENHRY and CDR2 SYGVKD. The CDR3 spans 15 residues. The CDR3 spells CVISDGGPSGNTIYF. The CDR3 DNA reads as TGTGTCATCAGTGATGGAGGGCCCTCTGGAAACACCATATATTTT.

As concerns this clonotype: A much larger clone differs by one base, so this may be a read error. Lacking the conserved final phenylalanine or tryptophan, this CDR3 likely reflects a read error. This sequence joins TRBV11-2 and TRBJ1-1; D ambiguous. This CDR3 region has 14 residues. Germline CDR1 and CDR2: SGHAT and FQNNGV. Trimming removed 3 bases from V and 1 base from J, with 9 bases in between. DNA for the CDR3: TGTGCCAGCAGCTTCGATCCGGGGAACACTGAAGCTTTCTGT. Translated, it gives CASSFDPGNTEAFC.

J is TRBJ1-6 and V is TRBV7-2, with unresolved D. Germline values: CDR1 SGHTA, CDR2 FQGNSA. The CDR3 totals 14 residues. V lost 5 bases to trimming and J lost 5 bases, with 10 bases between them. The CDR3 sequence is CASSKGNDNSPLHF. The CDR3 coding sequence is TGTGCCAGCAGCAAGGGAAACGATAATTCACCCCTCCACTTT.

This sequence joins TRBV4-2 and TRBJ2-7; D not certain. The length of the CDR3 is 15 residues. Per germline, CDR1 LGHNA and CDR2 YNFKEQ. Trimming took 0 bases from V and 13 from J, leaving 22 bases between them. The CDR3 loop is CASSQDKTPSYEYYF. In nucleotides, the CDR3 is TGTGCCAGCAGCCAAGATAAAACTCCCTCCTACGAGTACTACTTC.